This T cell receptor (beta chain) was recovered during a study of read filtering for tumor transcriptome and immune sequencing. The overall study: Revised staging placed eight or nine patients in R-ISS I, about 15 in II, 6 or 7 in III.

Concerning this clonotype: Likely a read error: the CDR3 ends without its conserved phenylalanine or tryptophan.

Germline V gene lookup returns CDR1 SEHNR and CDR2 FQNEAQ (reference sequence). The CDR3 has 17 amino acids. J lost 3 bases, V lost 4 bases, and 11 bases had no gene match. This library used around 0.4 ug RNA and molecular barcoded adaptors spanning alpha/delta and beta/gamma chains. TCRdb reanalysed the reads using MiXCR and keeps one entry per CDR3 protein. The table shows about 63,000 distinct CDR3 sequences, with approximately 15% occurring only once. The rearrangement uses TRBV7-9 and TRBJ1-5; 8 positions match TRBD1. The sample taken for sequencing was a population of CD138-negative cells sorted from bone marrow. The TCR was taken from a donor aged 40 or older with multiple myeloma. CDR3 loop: CASSSILGQGDNQPQHL. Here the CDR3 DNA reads TGTGCCAGCAGCTCGATTCTCGGACAGGGTGACAATCAGCCCCAGCATCTT.